This T cell receptor (beta chain) originates from a study of blood T cell repertoires in COVID-19. Turning to the study itself: There were acute and convalescent COVID-19 samples, and they came from the United States, Italy and Spain. Sources were T cells, B-cell-depleted T cells, or PBMCs; the material itself was cDNA or gDNA.

Study processing details: Estimates of nucleated cell counts were drawn from the amplification of reference gene primers. Sequencing used immunoSEQ multiplex PCR; TCRdb keeps in-frame clones, though not all of them. The DNA gave D and trimming, while V, J and clone size come from that table. The sample yields some 120,000 clones, 70% to 75% seen once. This clone was picked up one time. The sample consisted of peripheral blood. The clonotype comes from a man aged 55 to 70 with acute or convalescent COVID-19.

CDR3 bases: TGTGCCAGCAGCTTTGATCGAGGGAGTGACTACAATGAGCAGTTCTTC. Amino acid sequence: CASSFDRGSDYNEQFF. The chain carries TRBV7-6 and TRBJ2-1, with D possibly TRBD2 on 5 matching bases. V was trimmed by 3 bases and J by 3 bases, leaving 15 bases between them. The CDR3 runs to 16 residues. Germline V gene sequence: CDR1 SGHVS, CDR2 FNYEAQ.